This TCR beta chain stems from a study of shared clonotypes between healthy human individuals. Broader study findings: Naive subsets usually exceeded memory subsets in estimated richness. Though the depth was large, rarefaction showed that sorted-subset sequencing was incomplete. Sharing across a few donors was seen in around 5% of naive CD4 clonotypes.

This table comes from immunoSEQ multiplex PCR, and its TCRdb copy is limited to in-frame clones, with some not included. The repertoire holds a few million clones, with under 97% as singletons. For this clone: Its antigen is currently unknown.

From CD4+ cells came CD45RA+ naive and CD45RA-negative memory subsets. Sequenced input: naive CD4+ T cells sorted from blood. As to subset: CD45RA+ positively selected. The TCR originated in a man aged 18 to 35 in good health.

The CDR3 sequence is CASSFRDATNEKLFF. The CDR3 DNA follows: TGCGCCAGCAGCTTCCGGGACGCAACTAATGAAAAACTGTTTTTT. This chain joins TRBV5-1 and TRBJ1-4; TRBD1 might be the D (5 bases). V was pared by 2 bases and J by 0 bases, with 8 bases between. Germline V gene sequence: CDR1 SGHRS, CDR2 YFSETQ. This CDR3 is built from 15 residues.